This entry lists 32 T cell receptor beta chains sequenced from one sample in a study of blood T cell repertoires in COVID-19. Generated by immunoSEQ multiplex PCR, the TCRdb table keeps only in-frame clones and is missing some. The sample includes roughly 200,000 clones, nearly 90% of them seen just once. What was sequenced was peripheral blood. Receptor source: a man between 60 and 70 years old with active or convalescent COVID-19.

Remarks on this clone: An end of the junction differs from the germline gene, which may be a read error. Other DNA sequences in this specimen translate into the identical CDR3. CDR3 bases: TGTGCCAGCAGCCCCCAGGGACTCAATCAGCCCCAGCATTTT. Translation gives CASSPQGLNQPQHF. J is TRBJ1-5 and V is TRBV5-1, with D possibly matching TRBD1 (5 bases). This CDR3 region has 14 residues. Germline V gene sequence: CDR1 SGHRS, CDR2 YFSETQ.

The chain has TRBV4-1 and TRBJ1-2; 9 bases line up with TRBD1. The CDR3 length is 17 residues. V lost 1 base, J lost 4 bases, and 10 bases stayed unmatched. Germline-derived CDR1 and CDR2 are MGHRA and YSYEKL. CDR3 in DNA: TGCGCCAGCAGCCAAGCTCCCGGGACAGGGATATTCTATGGCTACACCTTC. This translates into CASSQAPGTGIFYGYTF.

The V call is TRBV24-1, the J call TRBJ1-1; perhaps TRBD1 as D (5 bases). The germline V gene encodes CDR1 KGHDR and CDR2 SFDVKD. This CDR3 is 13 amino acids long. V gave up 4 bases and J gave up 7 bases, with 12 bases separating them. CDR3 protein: CATSDRDSYEAFF. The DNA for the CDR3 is TGTGCCACCAGTGACCGAGACAGTTATGAAGCTTTCTTT.

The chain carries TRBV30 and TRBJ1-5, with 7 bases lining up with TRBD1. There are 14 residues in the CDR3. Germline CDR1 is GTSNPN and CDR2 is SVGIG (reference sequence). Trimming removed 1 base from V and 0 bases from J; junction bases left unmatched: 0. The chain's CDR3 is CAWSGDSSNQPQHF. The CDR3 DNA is TGTGCCTGGAGTGGGGACAGTAGCAATCAGCCCCAGCATTTT.

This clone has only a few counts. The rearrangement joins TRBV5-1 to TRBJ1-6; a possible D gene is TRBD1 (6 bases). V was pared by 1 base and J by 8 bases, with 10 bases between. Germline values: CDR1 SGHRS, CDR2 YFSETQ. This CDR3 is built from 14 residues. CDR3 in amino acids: CASSLKGVDSPLHF. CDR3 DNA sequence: TGCGCCAGCAGCTTGAAGGGGGTGGATTCACCCCTCCACTTT.

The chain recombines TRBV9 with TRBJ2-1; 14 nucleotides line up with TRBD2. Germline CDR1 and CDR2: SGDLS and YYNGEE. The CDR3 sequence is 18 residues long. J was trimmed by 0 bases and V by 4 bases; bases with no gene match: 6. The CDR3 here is CASSFRTSGGSSYNEQFF. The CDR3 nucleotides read TGTGCCAGCAGCTTCAGGACTAGCGGGGGGAGCTCCTACAATGAGCAGTTCTTC.

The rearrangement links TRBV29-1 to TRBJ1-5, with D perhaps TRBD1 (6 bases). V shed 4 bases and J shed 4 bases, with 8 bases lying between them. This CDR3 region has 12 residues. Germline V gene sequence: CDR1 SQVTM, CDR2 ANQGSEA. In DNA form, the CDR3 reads TGCAGCGTTGTTACAGGGAATCAGCCCCAGCATTTT. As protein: CSVVTGNQPQHF.

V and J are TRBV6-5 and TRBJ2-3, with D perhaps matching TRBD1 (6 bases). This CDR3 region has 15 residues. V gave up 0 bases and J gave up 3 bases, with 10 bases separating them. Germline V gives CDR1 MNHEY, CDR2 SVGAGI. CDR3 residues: CASSYSWQGTDTQYF. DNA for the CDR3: TGTGCCAGCAGTTACTCGTGGCAGGGGACAGATACGCAGTATTTT.

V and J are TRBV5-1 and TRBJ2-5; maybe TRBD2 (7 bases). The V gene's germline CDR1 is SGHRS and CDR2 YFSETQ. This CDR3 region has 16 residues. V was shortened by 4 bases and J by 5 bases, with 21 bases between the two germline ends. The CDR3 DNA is TGCGCCAGCAGCCCGGGGGGACACGTAGGGACGGAGACCCAGTACTTC. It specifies CASSPGGHVGTETQYF.

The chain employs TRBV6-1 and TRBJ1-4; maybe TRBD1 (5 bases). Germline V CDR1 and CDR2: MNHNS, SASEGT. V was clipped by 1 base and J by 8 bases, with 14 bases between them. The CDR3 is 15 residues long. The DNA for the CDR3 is TGTGCCAGCAGTGAAGTTGGAGGGGCGGAAGAAAAACTGTTTTTT. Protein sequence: CASSEVGGAEEKLFF.

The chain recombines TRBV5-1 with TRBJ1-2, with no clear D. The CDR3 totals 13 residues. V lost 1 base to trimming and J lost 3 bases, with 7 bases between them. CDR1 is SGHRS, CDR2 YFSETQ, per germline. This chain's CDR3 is CASSLMSDYGYTF. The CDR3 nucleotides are TGCGCCAGCAGCTTGATGTCAGACTATGGCTACACCTTC.

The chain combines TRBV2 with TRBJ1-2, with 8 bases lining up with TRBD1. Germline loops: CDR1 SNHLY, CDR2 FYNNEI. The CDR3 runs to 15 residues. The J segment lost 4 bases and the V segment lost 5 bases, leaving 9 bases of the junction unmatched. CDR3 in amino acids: CASSSDRETLYGYTF. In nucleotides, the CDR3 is TGTGCCAGCAGTTCGGACAGGGAAACTCTCTATGGCTACACCTTC. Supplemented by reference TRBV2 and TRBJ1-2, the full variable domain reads EPEVTQTPSHQVTQMGQEVILRCVPISNHLYFYWYRQILGQKVEFLVSFYNNEISEKSEIFDDQFSVERPDGSNFTLKIRSTKLEDSAMYFCASSSDRETLYGYTFGSGTRLTVV.

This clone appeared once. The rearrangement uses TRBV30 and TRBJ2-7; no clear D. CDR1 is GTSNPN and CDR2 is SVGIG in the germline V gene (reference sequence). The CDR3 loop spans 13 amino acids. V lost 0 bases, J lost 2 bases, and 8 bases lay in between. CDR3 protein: CAWSVLPPYEQYF. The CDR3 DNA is TGTGCCTGGAGTGTACTGCCGCCCTACGAGCAGTACTTC.

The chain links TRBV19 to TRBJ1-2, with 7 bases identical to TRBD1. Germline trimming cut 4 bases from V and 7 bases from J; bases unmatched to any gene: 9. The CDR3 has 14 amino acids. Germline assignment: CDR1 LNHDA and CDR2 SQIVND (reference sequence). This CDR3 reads CASSRDRLPSGYTF. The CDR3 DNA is TGTGCCAGTAGTAGGGACAGACTTCCTAGTGGCTACACCTTC.

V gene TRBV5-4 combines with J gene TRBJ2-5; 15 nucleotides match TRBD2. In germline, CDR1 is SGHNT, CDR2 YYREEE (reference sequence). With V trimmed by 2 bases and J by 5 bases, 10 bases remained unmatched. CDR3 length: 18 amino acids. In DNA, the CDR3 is TGTGCCAGCAGCTTAGGGACTAGCGGGGGGTATACGGTGGAGACCCAGTACTTC. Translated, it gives CASSLGTSGGYTVETQYF.

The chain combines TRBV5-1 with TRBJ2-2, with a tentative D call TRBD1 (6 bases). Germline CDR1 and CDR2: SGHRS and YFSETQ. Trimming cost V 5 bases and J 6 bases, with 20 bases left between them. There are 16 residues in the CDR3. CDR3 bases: TGCGCCAGCAGTTTTGCATTACAGGGCGTTCCCGGGGAGCTGTTTTTT. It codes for CASSFALQGVPGELFF.

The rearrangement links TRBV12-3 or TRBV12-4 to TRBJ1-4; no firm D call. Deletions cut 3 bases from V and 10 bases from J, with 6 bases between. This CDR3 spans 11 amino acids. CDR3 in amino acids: CASSFFGKLFF. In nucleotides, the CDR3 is TGTGCCAGCAGTTTTTTCGGAAAACTGTTTTTT.

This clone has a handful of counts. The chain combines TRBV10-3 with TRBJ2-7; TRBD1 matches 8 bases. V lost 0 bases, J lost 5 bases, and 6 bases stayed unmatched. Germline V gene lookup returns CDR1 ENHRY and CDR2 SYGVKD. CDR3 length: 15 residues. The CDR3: CAISESRTGNHEQYF. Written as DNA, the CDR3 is TGTGCCATCAGTGAGTCAAGGACAGGGAACCACGAGCAGTACTTC.

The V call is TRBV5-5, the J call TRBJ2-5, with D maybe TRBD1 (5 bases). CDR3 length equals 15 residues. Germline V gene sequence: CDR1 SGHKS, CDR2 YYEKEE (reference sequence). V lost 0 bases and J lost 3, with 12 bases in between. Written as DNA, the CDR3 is TGTGCCAGCAGCTTGGGGAACGGCAGGGAAGAGACCCAGTACTTC. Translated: CASSLGNGREETQYF.

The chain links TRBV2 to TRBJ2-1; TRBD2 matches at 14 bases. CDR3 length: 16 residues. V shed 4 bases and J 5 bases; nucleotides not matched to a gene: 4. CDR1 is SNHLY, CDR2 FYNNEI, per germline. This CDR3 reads CASSGLAGGSNNEQFF. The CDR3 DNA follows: TGTGCCAGCAGTGGACTAGCGGGGGGGTCCAACAATGAGCAGTTCTTC. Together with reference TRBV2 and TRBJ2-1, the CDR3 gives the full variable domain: EPEVTQTPSHQVTQMGQEVILRCVPISNHLYFYWYRQILGQKVEFLVSFYNNEISEKSEIFDDQFSVERPDGSNFTLKIRSTKLEDSAMYFCASSGLAGGSNNEQFFGPGTRLTVL.

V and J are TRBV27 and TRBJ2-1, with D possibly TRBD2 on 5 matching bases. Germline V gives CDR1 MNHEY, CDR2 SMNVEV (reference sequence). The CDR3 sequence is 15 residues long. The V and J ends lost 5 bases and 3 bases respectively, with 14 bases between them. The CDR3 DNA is TGTGCCAGCAGTGAGGACTTAGCGAGCTACAATGAGCAGTTCTTC. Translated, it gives CASSEDLASYNEQFF.

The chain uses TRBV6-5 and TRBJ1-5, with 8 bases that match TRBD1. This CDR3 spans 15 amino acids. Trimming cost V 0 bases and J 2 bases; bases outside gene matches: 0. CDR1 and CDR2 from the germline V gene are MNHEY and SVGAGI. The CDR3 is CASSYSTGGNQPQHF. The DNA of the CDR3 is TGTGCCAGCAGTTACTCGACAGGGGGCAATCAGCCCCAGCATTTT.

CDR3 residues: CASKGSEGAEAFF. CDR3 DNA sequence: TGTGCCAGCAAGGGTAGTGAGGGCGCTGAAGCTTTCTTT. The J gene is TRBJ1-1, the V gene TRBV6-5, with D unresolved. Germline assignment: CDR1 MNHEY and CDR2 SVGAGI. Trimming took off 7 bases at V and 6 bases at J, with 15 bases between the two ends. The CDR3 has 13 amino acids.

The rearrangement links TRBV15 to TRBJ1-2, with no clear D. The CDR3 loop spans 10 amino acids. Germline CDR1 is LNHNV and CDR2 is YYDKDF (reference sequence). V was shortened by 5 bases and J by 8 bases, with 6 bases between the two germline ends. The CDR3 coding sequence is TGTGCCACCAGCTGGAGAGGCTACACCTTC. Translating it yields CATSWRGYTF.

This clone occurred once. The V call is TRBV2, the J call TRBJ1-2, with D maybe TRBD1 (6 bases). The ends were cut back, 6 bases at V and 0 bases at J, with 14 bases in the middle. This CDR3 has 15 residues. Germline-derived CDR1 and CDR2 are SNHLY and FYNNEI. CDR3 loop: CASSPDRTSNYGYTF. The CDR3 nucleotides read TGTGCCAGCAGCCCAGACAGGACCTCTAACTATGGCTACACCTTC.

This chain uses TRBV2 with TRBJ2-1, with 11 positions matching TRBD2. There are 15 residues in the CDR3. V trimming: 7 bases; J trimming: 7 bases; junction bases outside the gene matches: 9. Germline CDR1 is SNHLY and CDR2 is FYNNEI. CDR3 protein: CASKLGSGGANEQFF. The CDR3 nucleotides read TGTGCCAGCAAATTGGGTAGCGGGGGGGCAAATGAGCAGTTCTTC.

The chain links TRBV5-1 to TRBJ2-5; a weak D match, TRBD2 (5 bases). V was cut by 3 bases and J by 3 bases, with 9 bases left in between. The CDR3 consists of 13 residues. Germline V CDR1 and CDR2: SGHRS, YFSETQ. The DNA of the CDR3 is TGCGCCAGCAGCTCTCTGAGGGAAGAGACCCAGTACTTC. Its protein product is CASSSLREETQYF. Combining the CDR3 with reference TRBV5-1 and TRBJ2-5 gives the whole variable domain KAGVTQTPRYLIKTRGQQVTLSCSPISGHRSVSWYQQTPGQGLQFLFEYFSETQRNKGNFPGRFSGRQFSNSRSEMNVSTLELGDSALYLCASSSLREETQYFGPGTRLLVL.

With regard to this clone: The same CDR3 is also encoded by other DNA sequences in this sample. CDR3 nucleotide sequence: TGCGCCAGCAGCCATCTTACGGGGGGCTACACCTTC. It is translated as CASSHLTGGYTF. V gene TRBV4-1 combines with J gene TRBJ1-2; D ambiguous. CDR1 is MGHRA and CDR2 is YSYEKL in the germline V gene. The V gene lost 3 bases and the J gene lost 8 bases, with 10 bases spanning the gap. This CDR3 is 12 amino acids long.

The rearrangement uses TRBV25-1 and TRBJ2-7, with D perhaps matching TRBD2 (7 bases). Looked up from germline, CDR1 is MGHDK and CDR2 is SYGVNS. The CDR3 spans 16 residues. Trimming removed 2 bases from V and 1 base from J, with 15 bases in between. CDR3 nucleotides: TGTGCCAGCAGTGAACGGGGGGCAGGGAAATCCTACGAGCAGTACTTC. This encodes CASSERGAGKSYEQYF.

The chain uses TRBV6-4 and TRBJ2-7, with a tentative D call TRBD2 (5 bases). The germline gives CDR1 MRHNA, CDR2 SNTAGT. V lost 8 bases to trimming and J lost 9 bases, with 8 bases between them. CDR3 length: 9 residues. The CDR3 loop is CASAEGQYF. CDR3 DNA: TGTGCCAGCGCCGAGGGGCAGTACTTC.

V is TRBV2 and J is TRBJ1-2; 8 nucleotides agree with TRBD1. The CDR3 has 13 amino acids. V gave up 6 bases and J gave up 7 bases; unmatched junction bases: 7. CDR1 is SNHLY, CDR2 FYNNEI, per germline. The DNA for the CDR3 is TGTGCCAGCAGGGACAGGGAGCTCGGTGGCTACACCTTC. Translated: CASRDRELGGYTF.

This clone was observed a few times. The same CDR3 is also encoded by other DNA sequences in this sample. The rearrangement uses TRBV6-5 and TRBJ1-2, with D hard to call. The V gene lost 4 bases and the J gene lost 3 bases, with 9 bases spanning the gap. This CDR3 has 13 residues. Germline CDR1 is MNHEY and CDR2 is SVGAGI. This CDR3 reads CASSSPGYYGYTF. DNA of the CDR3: TGTGCCAGCAGTTCTCCCGGGTACTATGGCTACACCTTC.